The clone carrying this TCR beta chain occurred once. Germline values: CDR1 SGDLS, CDR2 YYNGEE. The CDR3 runs 13 residues. V was trimmed by 3 bases and J by 4 bases, leaving 11 bases between them. The data were taken from a study of sequential checkpoint blockade in melanoma. About the study: Patients were randomized 1:1 to nivolumab-then-ipilimumab or ipilimumab-then-nivolumab first-line. Both treatment sequences were followed by maintenance nivolumab.

TCRdb's table, derived via immunoSEQ multiplex PCR, lists solely in-frame clones and lacks some. The table includes roughly 12,000 clones, roughly 81% detected once. As for treatment: randomized to nivolumab then ipilimumab (arm A) or the reverse (arm B). No patient had prior DNA-damaging chemotherapy. Live CD3+CD8+ CD19− CD56− cells were sorted from PBMCs. V and J are TRBV9 and TRBJ2-7; no clear D. The receptor comes from a human donor with melanoma. The sequencing here drew on CD8+ T cells sorted from blood (inferred from file names), taken from a patient given nivolumab and ipilimumab in sequence. DNA for the CDR3: TGTGCCAGCAGCGCCGGAGACTCGTACGAGCAGTACTTC. Residues: CASSAGDSYEQYF. Full variable domain (remainder filled in from reference TRBV9 and TRBJ2-7): DSGVTQTPKHLITATGQRVTLRCSPRSGDLSVYWYQQSLDQGLQFLIQYYNGEERAKGNILERFSAQQFPDLHSELNLSSLELGDSALYFCASSAGDSYEQYFGPGTRLTVT.